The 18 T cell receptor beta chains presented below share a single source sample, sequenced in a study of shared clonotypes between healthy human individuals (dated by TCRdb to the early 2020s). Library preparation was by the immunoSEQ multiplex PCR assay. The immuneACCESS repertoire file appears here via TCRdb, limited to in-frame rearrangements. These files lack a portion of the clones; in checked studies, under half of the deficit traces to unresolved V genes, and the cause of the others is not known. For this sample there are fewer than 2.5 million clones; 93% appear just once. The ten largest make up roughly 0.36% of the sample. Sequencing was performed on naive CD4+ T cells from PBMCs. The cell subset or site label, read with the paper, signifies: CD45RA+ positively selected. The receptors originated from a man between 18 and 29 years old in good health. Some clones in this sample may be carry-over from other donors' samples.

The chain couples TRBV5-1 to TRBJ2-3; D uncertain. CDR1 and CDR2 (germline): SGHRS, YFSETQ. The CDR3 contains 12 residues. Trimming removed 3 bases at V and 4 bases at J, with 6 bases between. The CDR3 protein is CASSSLADTQYF. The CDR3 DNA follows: TGCGCCAGCAGCTCTCTCGCAGATACGCAGTATTTT.

The CDR3 nucleotides read TGTGCCAGCAGCCTGACAGGAGTCTATCAGCCCCAGCATTTT. Amino acid sequence: CASSLTGVYQPQHF. The chain joins TRBV6-1 to TRBJ1-5; D might be TRBD1 (6 bases). V shed 6 bases and J shed 5 bases, with 14 bases lying between them. Germline CDR1 reads MNHNS; CDR2 reads SASEGT. The CDR3 has 14 residues.

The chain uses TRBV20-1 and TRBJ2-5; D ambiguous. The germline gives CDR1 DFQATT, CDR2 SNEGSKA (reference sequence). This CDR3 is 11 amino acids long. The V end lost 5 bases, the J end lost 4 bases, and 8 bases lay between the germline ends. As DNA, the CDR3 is TGCAGTGCTGAACCAAGAGAGACCCAGTACTTC. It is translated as CSAEPRETQYF.

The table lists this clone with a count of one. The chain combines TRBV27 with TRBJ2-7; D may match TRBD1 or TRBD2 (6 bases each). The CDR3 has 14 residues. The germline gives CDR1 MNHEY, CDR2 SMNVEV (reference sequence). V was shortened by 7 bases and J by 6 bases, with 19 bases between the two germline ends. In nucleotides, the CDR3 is TGTGCCAGCAAGGTGATGGGGGGCGGCTTCGAGCAGTACTTC. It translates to CASKVMGGGFEQYF.

The CDR3 DNA reads as TGTGCCAGCAGCGATACTAGCGGAGGAGATACGCAGTATTTT. Translated, it gives CASSDTSGGDTQYF. The rearrangement links TRBV5-4 to TRBJ2-3, with 8 bases fitting TRBD2. The CDR3 sequence is 14 residues long. Germline V gene lookup returns CDR1 SGHNT and CDR2 YYREEE (reference sequence). Losses at the gene ends were 4 bases for V and 5 bases for J; bases not matched to a gene: 6.

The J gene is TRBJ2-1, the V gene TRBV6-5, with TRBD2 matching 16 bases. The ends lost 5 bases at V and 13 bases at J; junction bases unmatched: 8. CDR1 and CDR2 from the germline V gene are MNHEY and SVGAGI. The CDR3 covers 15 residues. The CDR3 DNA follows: TGTGCCAGCAGTCCCCCGGGACTAGCGGGAGGGCCACAGTTCTTC. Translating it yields CASSPPGLAGGPQFF.

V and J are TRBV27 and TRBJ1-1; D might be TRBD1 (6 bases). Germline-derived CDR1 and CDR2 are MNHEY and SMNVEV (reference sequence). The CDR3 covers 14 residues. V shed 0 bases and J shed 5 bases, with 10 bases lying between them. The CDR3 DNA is TGTGCCAGCAGTTTATCGGGGGGCCAGACTGAAGCTTTCTTT. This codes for CASSLSGGQTEAFF.

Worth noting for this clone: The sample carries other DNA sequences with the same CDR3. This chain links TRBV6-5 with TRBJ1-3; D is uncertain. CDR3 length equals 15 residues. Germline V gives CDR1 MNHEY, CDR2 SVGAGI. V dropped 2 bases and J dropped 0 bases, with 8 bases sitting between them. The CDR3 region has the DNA TGTGCCAGCAGTTACGCGACGGGCTCTGGAAACACCATATATTTT. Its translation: CASSYATGSGNTIYF.

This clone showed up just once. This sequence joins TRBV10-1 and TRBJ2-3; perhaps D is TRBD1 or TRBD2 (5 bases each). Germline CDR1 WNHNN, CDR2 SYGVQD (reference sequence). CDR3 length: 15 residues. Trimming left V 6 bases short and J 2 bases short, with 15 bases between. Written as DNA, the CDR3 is TGCGCCAGCAGCCGAGGGGTACTTAACACAGATACGCAGTATTTT. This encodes CASSRGVLNTDTQYF.

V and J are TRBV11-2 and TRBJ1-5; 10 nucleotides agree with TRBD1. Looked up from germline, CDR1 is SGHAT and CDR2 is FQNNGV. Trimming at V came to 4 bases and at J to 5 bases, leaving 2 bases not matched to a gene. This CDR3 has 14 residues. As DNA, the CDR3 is TGTGCCAGCAGCTCGGGACAGGGGCATCAGCCCCAGCATTTT. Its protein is CASSSGQGHQPQHF.

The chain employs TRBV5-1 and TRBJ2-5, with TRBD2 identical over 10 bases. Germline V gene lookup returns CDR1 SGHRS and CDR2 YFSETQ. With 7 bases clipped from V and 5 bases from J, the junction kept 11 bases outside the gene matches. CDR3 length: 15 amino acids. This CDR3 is CASGKAGGPWETQYF. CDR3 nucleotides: TGCGCCAGCGGAAAAGCGGGAGGGCCGTGGGAGACCCAGTACTTC.

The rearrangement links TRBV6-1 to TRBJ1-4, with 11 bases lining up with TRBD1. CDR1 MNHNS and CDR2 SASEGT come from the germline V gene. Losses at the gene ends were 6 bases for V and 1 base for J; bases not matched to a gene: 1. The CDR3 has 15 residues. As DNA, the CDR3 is TGTGCCAGCAGGGACAGGGGGCGAACTAATGAAAAACTGTTTTTT. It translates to CASRDRGRTNEKLFF.

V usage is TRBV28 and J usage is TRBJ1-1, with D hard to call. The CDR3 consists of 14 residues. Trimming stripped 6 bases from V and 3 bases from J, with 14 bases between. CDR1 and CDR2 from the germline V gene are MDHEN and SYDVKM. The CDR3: CASSAVVSDTEAFF. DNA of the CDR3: TGTGCCAGCAGCGCGGTTGTATCTGACACTGAAGCTTTCTTT. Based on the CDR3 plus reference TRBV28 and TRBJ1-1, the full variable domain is DVKVTQSSRYLVKRTGEKVFLECVQDMDHENMFWYRQDPGLGLRLIYFSYDVKMKEKGDIPEGYSVSREKKERFSLILESASTNQTSMYLCASSAVVSDTEAFFGQGTRLTVV.

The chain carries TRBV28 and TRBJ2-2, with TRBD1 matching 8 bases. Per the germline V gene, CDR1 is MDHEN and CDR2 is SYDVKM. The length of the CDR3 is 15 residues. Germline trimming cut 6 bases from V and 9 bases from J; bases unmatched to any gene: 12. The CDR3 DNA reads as TGTGCCAGCAGCTCTAGGGCAGGGGGCCTTAGGGAGCTGTTTTTT. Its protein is CASSSRAGGLRELFF.

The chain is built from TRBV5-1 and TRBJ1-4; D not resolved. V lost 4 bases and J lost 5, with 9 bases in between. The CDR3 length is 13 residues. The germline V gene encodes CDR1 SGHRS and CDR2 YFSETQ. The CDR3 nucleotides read TGCGCCAGCAGCGAAAGGCTCAATGAAAAACTGTTTTTT. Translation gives CASSERLNEKLFF.

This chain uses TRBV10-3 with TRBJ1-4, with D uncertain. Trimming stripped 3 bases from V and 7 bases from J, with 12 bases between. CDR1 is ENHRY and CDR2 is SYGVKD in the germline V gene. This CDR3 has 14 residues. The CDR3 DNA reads TGTGCCATCAGTGAAGGGATAATCGGTGAAAAACTGTTTTTT. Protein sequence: CAISEGIIGEKLFF.

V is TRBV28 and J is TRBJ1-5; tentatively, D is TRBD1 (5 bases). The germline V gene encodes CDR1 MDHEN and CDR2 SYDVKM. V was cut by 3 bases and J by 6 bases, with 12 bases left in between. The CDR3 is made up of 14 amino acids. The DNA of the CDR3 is TGTGCCAGCAGTTTTGTGGGGGGTGGTCAGCCCCAGCATTTT. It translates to CASSFVGGGQPQHF.

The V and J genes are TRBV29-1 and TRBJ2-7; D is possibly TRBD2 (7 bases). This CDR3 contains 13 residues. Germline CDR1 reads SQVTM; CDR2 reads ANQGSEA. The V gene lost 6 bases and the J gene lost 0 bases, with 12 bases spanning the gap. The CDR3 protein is CSVGGAASYEQYF. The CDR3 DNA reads TGCAGCGTGGGGGGGGCAGCCTCCTACGAGCAGTACTTC.